The 18 T cell receptor beta chains below were found in one sample sequenced in a study of blood T cell repertoires in COVID-19. Sequenced by immunoSEQ multiplex PCR; TCRdb stores in-frame clones only, minus some. The sample lists about 400,000 clones, approximately 87% occurring once. The sequenced sample consisted of PBMCs or T cells enriched from blood (not recorded which). Receptors were obtained from a woman aged 30 to 39 with acute COVID-19.

The rearrangement joins TRBV4-3 to TRBJ2-5; TRBD2 aligns across 8 bases. Germline trimming cut 0 bases from V and 6 bases from J; bases unmatched to any gene: 9. CDR3 size: 16 residues. From germline, CDR1 is LGHNA and CDR2 YSLEER. The CDR3 DNA follows: TGCGCCAGCAGCCAAGACAGTAGCGGGGCCGGAAAGACCCAGTACTTC. It codes for CASSQDSSGAGKTQYF.

The chain carries TRBV5-1 and TRBJ2-6, with 8 bases aligning to TRBD1. Germline V gene sequence: CDR1 SGHRS, CDR2 YFSETQ. This CDR3 is built from 17 residues. After removal of 7 bases from V and 5 bases from J, the junction contained 14 bases not matched to a gene. The CDR3 spells CASEVGQGNSRANVLTF. For the CDR3, the DNA is TGCGCCAGCGAAGTAGGACAGGGAAACTCGAGGGCCAACGTCCTGACTTTC. The whole variable domain, filled in from reference TRBV5-1 and TRBJ2-6, reads KAGVTQTPRYLIKTRGQQVTLSCSPISGHRSVSWYQQTPGQGLQFLFEYFSETQRNKGNFPGRFSGRQFSNSRSEMNVSTLELGDSALYLCASEVGQGNSRANVLTFGAGSRLTVL.

The gene calls are TRBV24-1 and TRBJ2-3, with 10 bases fitting TRBD2. CDR3 length: 16 residues. V gave up 3 bases and J gave up 1 base; unmatched junction bases: 3. Germline CDR1 KGHDR, CDR2 SFDVKD. The CDR3 reads CATSDGLAARTDTQYF. The CDR3 DNA sequence: TGTGCCACCAGTGATGGACTAGCGGCCCGCACAGATACGCAGTATTTT.

V and J are TRBV7-8 and TRBJ2-7; 9 bases are a match to TRBD2. CDR3 length: 15 amino acids. Unmatched junction bases numbered 3, after V lost 1 base and J lost 2 bases. Germline loops: CDR1 SGHVS, CDR2 FQNEAQ. The CDR3 sequence: CASSLELAGAYEQYF. The DNA for the CDR3 is TGTGCCAGCAGCTTAGAATTAGCGGGGGCCTACGAGCAGTACTTC.

The rearrangement links TRBV19 to TRBJ1-5; D might be TRBD1 (6 bases). Trimming took off 4 bases at V and 2 bases at J, with 12 bases between the two ends. Per the germline V gene, CDR1 is LNHDA and CDR2 is SQIVND (reference sequence). The CDR3 consists of 15 residues. The CDR3 loop is CASSRAGDGNQPQHF. CDR3 DNA sequence: TGTGCCAGTAGTAGGGCAGGGGACGGCAATCAGCCCCAGCATTTT.

The J gene is TRBJ1-2, the V gene TRBV7-9, with no clear D. This CDR3 has 16 residues. Germline V lookup: CDR1 SEHNR, CDR2 FQNEAQ (reference sequence). Trimming removed 0 bases at V and 2 bases at J, with 13 bases between. CDR3 coding DNA: TGTGCCAGCAGCTTAGCGACCGCTTTGGAGAACTATGGCTACACCTTC. Protein sequence: CASSLATALENYGYTF.

The V call is TRBV7-2, the J call TRBJ2-7; possibly TRBD2 for D (5 bases). V lost 5 bases, J lost 6 bases, and 17 bases lay in between. The CDR3 sequence is 14 residues long. Germline V lookup: CDR1 SGHTA, CDR2 FQGNSA. Written as DNA, the CDR3 is TGTGCCAGCAGCCTTAGGCCAGCTGCGGGCGAGCAGTACTTC. Translation gives CASSLRPAAGEQYF.

The gene calls are TRBV9 and TRBJ1-2; 8 positions match TRBD1. V shed 7 bases, J shed 4 bases, and the junction held 9 bases outside the gene matches. The CDR3 covers 14 residues. Germline V gives CDR1 SGDLS, CDR2 YYNGEE. The CDR3 is CASAGTGGVYGYTF. In nucleotides, the CDR3 is TGTGCCAGCGCAGGGACAGGTGGGGTCTATGGCTACACCTTC.

The chain links TRBV19 to TRBJ1-3; D is unclear. Germline values: CDR1 LNHDA, CDR2 SQIVND (reference sequence). Trimming pared 7 bases from V and 0 bases from J, leaving 13 bases between. The CDR3 spans 15 residues. CDR3 sequence (DNA): TGTGCCAGTACCCGCCCAGAAGACTCTGGAAACACCATATATTTT. Its protein product is CASTRPEDSGNTIYF.

The chain has TRBV6-5 and TRBJ1-2, with D tentatively TRBD1 (5 bases). The CDR3 runs to 14 residues. Deletions cut 2 bases from V and 8 bases from J, with 15 bases between. Looked up from germline, CDR1 is MNHEY and CDR2 is SVGAGI. For the CDR3, the DNA is TGTGCCAGCAGTTACGGCAAGGGGCGCGAGGGCTACACCTTC. Translation gives CASSYGKGREGYTF.

The rearrangement uses TRBV30 and TRBJ2-7; D might be TRBD2 (6 bases). Germline CDR1 and CDR2: GTSNPN and SVGIG (reference sequence). This CDR3 comprises 10 residues. Trimming stripped 8 bases from V and 4 bases from J, with 9 bases between. The CDR3 here is CATGTYEQYF. The CDR3 nucleotides are TGTGCCACGGGGACTTACGAGCAGTACTTC.

About this clone itself: A read error may account for a junction end that differs from germline. The V call is TRBV30, the J call TRBJ1-2; 9 bases are shared with TRBD1. Germline values: CDR1 GTSNPN, CDR2 SVGIG (reference sequence). There are 13 residues in the CDR3. The CDR3: CAWSPNPTGGFAF. The CDR3 DNA reads as TGTGCCTGGAGTCCAAACCCGACAGGGGGGTTTGCCTTC.

V usage is TRBV3-1 (or the pseudogene TRBV3-2) and J usage is TRBJ1-6, with 7 bases fitting TRBD1. Germline values: CDR1 LGHDT, CDR2 YNNKEL (reference sequence). The CDR3 is made up of 14 amino acids. Germline trimming cut 4 bases from V and 3 bases from J; bases unmatched to any gene: 0. This CDR3 is CASSRDSYNSPLHF. The CDR3 region has the DNA TGTGCCAGCAGCCGGGACAGCTATAATTCACCCCTCCACTTT.

V usage is TRBV30 and J usage is TRBJ1-5; D is unclear. Trimming shortened V by 5 bases and J by 4 bases, and 12 bases separated the two germline ends. This CDR3 comprises 13 residues. CDR1 and CDR2 (germline): GTSNPN, SVGIG (reference sequence). The DNA for the CDR3 is TGTGCCTGGTCGGGAGAAGGGAATCAGCCCCAGCATTTT. Translated: CAWSGEGNQPQHF.

The rearrangement uses TRBV7-3 and TRBJ2-5, with D possibly matching TRBD1 (5 bases). The germline V gene has CDR1 SGHTA and CDR2 FQGTGA. The V gene lost 2 bases and the J gene lost 5 bases, with 15 bases spanning the gap. This CDR3 is built from 15 residues. The CDR3 DNA reads as TGTGCCAGCAGCTTACTTGCGAGCCCAGGGGAGACCCAGTACTTC. Translated: CASSLLASPGETQYF.

CDR3 sequence: CASNGQGMNTEAFF. In DNA, the CDR3 is TGCGCCAGCAACGGACAGGGGATGAACACTGAAGCTTTCTTT. The J gene is TRBJ1-1, the V gene TRBV5-1; 9 bases are shared with TRBD1. The CDR3 covers 14 residues. V lost 6 bases, J lost 0 bases, and 3 bases stayed unmatched. Germline assignment: CDR1 SGHRS and CDR2 YFSETQ.

The chain uses TRBV5-1 and TRBJ1-2; D is undetermined. Germline CDR1 SGHRS, CDR2 YFSETQ. The V and J ends lost 0 bases and 6 bases respectively, with 12 bases between them. This CDR3 is built from 14 residues. The CDR3 DNA follows: TGCGCCAGCAGCTTGGTGGTGCGGGGAGATGGCTACACCTTC. Translating gives CASSLVVRGDGYTF.

The J gene is TRBJ2-2, the V gene TRBV2; 8 bases map to TRBD2. V was clipped by 3 bases and J by 4 bases; unmatched bases: 7. CDR3 length equals 16 residues. The V gene's germline CDR1 is SNHLY and CDR2 FYNNEI. CDR3 in DNA: TGTGCCAGCAGTGAGGCCTGGGCGGGAGGCACCGGGGAGCTGTTTTTT. The encoded protein is CASSEAWAGGTGELFF.